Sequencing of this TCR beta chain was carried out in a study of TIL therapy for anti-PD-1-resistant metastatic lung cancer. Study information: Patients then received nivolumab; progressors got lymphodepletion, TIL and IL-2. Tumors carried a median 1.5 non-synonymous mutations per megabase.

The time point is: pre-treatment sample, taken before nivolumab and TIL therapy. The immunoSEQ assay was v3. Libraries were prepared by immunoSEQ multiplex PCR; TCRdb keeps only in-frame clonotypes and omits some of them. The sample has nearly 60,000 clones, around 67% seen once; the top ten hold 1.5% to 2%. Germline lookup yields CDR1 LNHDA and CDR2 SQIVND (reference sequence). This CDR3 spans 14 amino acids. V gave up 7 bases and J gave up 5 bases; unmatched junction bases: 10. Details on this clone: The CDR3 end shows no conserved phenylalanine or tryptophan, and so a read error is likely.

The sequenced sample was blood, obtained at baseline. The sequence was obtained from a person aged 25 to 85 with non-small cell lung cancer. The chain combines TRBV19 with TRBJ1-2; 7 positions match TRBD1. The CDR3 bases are TGTGCCAGTACCCCGGAAGGGGGCGGTTATGGCTACACCCTC. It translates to CASTPEGGGYGYTL.